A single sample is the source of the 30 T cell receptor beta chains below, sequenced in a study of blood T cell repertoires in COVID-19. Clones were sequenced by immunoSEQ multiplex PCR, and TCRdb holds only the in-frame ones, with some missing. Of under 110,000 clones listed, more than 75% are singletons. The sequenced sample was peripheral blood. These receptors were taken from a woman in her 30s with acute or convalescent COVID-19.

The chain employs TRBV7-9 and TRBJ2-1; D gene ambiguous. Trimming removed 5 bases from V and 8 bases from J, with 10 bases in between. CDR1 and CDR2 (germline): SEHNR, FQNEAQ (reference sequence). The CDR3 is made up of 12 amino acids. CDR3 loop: CASSPLGHEQFF. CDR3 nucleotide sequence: TGTGCCAGCAGCCCGCTTGGGCATGAGCAGTTCTTC. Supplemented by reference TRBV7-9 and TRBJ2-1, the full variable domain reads DTGVSQNPRHKITKRGQNVTFRCDPISEHNRLYWYRQTLGQGPEFLTYFQNEAQLEKSRLLSDRFSAERPKGSFSTLEIQRTEQGDSAMYLCASSPLGHEQFFGPGTRLTVL.

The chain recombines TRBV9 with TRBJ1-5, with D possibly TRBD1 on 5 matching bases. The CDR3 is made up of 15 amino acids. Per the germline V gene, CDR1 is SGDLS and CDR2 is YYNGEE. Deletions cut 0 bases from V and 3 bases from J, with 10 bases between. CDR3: CASSVEPGFNQPQHF. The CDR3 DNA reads TGTGCCAGCAGCGTAGAGCCAGGGTTCAATCAGCCCCAGCATTTT.

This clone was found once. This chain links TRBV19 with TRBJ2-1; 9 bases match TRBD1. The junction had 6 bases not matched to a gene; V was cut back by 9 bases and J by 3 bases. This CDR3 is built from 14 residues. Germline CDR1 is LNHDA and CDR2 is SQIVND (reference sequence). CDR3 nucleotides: TGTGCCAGCCGACAGGGGGGTCGCTACAATGAGCAGTTCTTC. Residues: CASRQGGRYNEQFF.

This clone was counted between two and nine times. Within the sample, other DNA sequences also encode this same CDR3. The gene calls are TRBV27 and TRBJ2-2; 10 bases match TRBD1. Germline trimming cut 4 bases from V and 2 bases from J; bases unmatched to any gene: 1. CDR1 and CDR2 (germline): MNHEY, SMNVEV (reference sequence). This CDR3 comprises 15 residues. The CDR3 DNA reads TGTGCCAGCAGTTGGGACAGGGGTAACACCGGGGAGCTGTTTTTT. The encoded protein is CASSWDRGNTGELFF.

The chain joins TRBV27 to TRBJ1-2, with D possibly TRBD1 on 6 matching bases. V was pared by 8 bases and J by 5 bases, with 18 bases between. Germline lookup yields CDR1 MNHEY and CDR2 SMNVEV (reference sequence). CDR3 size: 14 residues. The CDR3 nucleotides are TGTGCCAGCGGCCTTGGACAGAGCTCATATGGCTACACCTTC. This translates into CASGLGQSSYGYTF.

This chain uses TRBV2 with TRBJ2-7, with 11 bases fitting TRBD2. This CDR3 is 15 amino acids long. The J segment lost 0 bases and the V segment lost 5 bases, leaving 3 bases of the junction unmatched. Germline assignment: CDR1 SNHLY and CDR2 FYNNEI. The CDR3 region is CASSRTSGSSYEQYF. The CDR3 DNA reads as TGTGCCAGCAGTCGAACTAGCGGGAGCTCCTACGAGCAGTACTTC. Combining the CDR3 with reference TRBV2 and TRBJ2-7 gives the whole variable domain EPEVTQTPSHQVTQMGQEVILRCVPISNHLYFYWYRQILGQKVEFLVSFYNNEISEKSEIFDDQFSVERPDGSNFTLKIRSTKLEDSAMYFCASSRTSGSSYEQYFGPGTRLTVT.

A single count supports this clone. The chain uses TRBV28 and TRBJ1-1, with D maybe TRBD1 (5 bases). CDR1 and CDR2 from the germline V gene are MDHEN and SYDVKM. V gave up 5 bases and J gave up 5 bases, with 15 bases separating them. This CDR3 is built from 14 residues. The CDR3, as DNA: TGTGCCAGCAGTCTACACCGACAGAGGACTGAAGCTTTCTTT. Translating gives CASSLHRQRTEAFF.

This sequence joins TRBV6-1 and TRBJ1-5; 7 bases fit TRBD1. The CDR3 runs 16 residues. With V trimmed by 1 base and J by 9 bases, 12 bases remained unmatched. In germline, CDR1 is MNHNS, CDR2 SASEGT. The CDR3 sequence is CASSEVGQGGNRPQHF. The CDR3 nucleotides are TGTGCCAGCAGTGAAGTAGGCCAGGGGGGAAACCGGCCCCAGCATTTT.

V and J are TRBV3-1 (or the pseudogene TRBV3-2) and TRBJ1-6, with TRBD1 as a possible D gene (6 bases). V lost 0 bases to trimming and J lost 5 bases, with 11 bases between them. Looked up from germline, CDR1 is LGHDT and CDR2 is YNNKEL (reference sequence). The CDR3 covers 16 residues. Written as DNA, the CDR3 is TGTGCCAGCAGCCAAGATCAGGACAGAGATAATTCACCCCTCCACTTT. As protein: CASSQDQDRDNSPLHF.

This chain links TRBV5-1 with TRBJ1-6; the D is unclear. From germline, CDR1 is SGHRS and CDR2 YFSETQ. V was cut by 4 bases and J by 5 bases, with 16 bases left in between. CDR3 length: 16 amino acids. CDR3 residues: CASSPGDAINNSPLHF. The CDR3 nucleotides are TGCGCCAGCAGCCCCGGGGATGCGATAAATAATTCACCCCTCCACTTT.

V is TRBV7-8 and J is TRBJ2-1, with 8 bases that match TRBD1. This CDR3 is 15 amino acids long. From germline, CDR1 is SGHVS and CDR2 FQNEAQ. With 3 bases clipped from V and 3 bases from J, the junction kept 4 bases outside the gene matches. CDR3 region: CASSFQGAFYNEQFF. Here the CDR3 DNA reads TGTGCCAGCAGCTTTCAGGGGGCGTTCTACAATGAGCAGTTCTTC.

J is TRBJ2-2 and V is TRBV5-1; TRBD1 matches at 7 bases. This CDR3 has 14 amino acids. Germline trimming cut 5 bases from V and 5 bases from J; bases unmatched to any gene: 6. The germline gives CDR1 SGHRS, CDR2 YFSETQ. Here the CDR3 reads CASRSGTATGELFF. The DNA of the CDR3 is TGCGCCAGCAGATCCGGGACAGCTACCGGGGAGCTGTTTTTT.

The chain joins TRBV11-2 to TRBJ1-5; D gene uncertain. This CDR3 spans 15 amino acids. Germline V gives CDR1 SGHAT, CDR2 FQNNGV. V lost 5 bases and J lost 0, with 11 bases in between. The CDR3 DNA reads TGTGCCAGCAGCCTCAGCCCGGGTAGCAATCAGCCCCAGCATTTT. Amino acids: CASSLSPGSNQPQHF.

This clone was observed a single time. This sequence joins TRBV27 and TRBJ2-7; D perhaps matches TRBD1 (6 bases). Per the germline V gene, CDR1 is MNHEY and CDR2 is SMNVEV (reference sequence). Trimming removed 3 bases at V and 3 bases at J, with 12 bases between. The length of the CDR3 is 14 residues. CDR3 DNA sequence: TGTGCCAGCAGTTTTGGGTCGGACAGCTACGAGCAGTACTTC. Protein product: CASSFGSDSYEQYF.

CDR3 sequence (DNA): TGTGCCAGCAGCTTACTAGTTGGGGCCAACGTCCTGACTTTC. This gives the protein CASSLLVGANVLTF. This sequence joins TRBV5-5 and TRBJ2-6; possible D gene TRBD2, 5 bases. CDR3 size: 14 residues. Germline V gene data show CDR1 as SGHKS and CDR2 as YYEKEE (reference sequence). With 2 bases removed from V and 3 bases from J, the gap between germline ends came to 6 bases.

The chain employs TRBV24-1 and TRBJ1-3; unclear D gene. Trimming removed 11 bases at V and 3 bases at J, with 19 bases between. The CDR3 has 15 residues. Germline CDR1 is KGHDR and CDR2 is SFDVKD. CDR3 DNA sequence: TGTGCCATCTTCGCGGTCCCCGCTGTTGGAAACACCATATATTTT. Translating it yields CAIFAVPAVGNTIYF.

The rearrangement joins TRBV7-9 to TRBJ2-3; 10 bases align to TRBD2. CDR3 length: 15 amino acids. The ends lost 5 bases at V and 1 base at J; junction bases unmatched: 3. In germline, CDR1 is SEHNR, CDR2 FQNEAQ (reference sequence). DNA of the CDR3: TGTGCCAGCAGCCCAACTAGCGGGGGCACAGATACGCAGTATTTT. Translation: CASSPTSGGTDTQYF.

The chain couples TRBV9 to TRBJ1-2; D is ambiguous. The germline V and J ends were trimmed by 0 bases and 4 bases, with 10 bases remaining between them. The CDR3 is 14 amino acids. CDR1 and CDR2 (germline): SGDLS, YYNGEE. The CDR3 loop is CASSVDGSFYGYTF. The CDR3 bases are TGTGCCAGCAGCGTAGACGGGAGCTTCTATGGCTACACCTTC.

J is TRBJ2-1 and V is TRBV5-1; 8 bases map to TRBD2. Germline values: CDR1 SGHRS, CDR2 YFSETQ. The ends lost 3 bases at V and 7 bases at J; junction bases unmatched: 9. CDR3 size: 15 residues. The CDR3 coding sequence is TGCGCCAGCAGCTCGGTAACGGGGGGGCATAATGAGCAGTTCTTC. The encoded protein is CASSSVTGGHNEQFF. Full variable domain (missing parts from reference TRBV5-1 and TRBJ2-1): KAGVTQTPRYLIKTRGQQVTLSCSPISGHRSVSWYQQTPGQGLQFLFEYFSETQRNKGNFPGRFSGRQFSNSRSEMNVSTLELGDSALYLCASSSVTGGHNEQFFGPGTRLTVL.

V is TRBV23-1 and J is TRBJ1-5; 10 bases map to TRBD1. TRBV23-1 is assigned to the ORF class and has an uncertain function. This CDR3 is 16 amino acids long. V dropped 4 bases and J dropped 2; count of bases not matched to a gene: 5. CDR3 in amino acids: CASSPDRGRGNQPQHF. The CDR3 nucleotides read TGCGCCAGCAGTCCCGACAGGGGGCGCGGCAATCAGCCCCAGCATTTT.

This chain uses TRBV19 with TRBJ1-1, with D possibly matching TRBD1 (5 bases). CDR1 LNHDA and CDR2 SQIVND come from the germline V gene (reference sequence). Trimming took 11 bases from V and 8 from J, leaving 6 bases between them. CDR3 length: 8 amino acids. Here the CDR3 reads CAPGEAFF. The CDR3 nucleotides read TGTGCCCCAGGGGAAGCTTTCTTT.

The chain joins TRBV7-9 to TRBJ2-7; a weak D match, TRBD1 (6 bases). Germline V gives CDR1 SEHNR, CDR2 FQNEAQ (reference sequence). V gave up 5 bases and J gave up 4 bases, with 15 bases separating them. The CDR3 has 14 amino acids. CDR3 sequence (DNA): TGTGCCAGCAGCCTCCGGACAGAGTTATACGAGCAGTACTTC. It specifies CASSLRTELYEQYF.

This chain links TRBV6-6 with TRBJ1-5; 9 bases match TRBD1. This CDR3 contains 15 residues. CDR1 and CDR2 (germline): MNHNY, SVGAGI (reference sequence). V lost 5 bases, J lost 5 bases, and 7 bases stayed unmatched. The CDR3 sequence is CASSLTGGLDQPQHF. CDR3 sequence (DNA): TGTGCCAGCAGTCTGACAGGGGGGTTGGATCAGCCCCAGCATTTT.

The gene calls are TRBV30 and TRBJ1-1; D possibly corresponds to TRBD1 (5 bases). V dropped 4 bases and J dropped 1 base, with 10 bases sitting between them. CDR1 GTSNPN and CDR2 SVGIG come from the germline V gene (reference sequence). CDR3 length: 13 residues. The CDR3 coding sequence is TGTGCCTGGATTGTCACAGGGAACACTGAAGCTTTCTTT. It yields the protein CAWIVTGNTEAFF.

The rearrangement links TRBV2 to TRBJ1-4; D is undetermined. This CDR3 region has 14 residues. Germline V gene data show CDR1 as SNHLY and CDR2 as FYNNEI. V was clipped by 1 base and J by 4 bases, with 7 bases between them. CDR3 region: CASSEGGYNEKLFF. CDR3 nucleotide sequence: TGTGCCAGCAGTGAAGGCGGGTATAATGAAAAACTGTTTTTT.

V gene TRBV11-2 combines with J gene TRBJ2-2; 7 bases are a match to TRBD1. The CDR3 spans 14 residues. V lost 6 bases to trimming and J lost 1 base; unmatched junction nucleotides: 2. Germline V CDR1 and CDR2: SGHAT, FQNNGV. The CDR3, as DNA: TGTGCCAGCAGGCCAGGGGGGAACACCGGGGAGCTGTTTTTT. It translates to CASRPGGNTGELFF.

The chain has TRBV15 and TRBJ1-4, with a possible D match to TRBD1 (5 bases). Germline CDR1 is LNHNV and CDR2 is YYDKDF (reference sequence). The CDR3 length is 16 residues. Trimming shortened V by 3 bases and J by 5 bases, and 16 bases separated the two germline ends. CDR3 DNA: TGTGCCACCAGCAGTCCCCGGTCGACAGCGAATGAAAAACTGTTTTTT. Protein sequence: CATSSPRSTANEKLFF.

CDR3 DNA sequence: TGTGCCAGCAGTTTGACAGGCTACTCCTACGAGCAGTACTTC. Its protein product is CASSLTGYSYEQYF. The chain joins TRBV28 to TRBJ2-7, with D possibly being TRBD1 (6 bases). Trimming shortened V by 3 bases and J by 0 bases, and 9 bases separated the two germline ends. CDR1 is MDHEN, CDR2 SYDVKM, per germline. The CDR3 runs 14 residues.

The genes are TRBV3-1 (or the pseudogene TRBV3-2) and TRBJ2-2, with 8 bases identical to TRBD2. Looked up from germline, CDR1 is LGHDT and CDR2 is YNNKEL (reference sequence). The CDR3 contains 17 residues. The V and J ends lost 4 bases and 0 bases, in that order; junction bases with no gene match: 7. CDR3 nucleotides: TGTGCCAGCAGCCGGTTTAGCGGGGCCCCGAACACCGGGGAGCTGTTTTTT. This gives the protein CASSRFSGAPNTGELFF.

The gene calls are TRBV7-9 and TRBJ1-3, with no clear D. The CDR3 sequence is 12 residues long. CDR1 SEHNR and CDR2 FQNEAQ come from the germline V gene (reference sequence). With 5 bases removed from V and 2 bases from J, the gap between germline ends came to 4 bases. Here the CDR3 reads CASSPAGNTIYF. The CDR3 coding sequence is TGTGCCAGCAGCCCGGCTGGAAACACCATATATTTT.